The T cell receptor (beta chain) under discussion was sequenced for a study of beta chain features in type 1 diabetes (dated by TCRdb to the late 2010s). Some background on the complete study: Patients and healthy donors did not differ in mean age, gender distribution, total cell number or subset yield. Across all samples, 107,917,701 sorted cells were examined, and cell number per subset correlated strongly with RNA yield. In the study, recently diagnosed type 1 diabetes patients and matched healthy donors were compared on the TCRB repertoires of their sorted circulating CD4+ T cell subsets. Whereas all 30 or so donors provided naive and central memory subsets, regulatory and stem cell-like memory subsets were isolated from just 8 patients and about 8 healthy donors. Summary of the overall study and its limitations: Only small numbers of individuals were included in the HLA sub-analyses, which left unresolved whether HLA type had any influence on TCRB rearrangement. PCR might favor shorter templates, but patient and control samples were amplified and corrected together, so any skew would affect both groups equally. Sequencing cDNA rather than genomic DNA could over-represent highly expressing activated cells, although activation and CD3 levels did not differ between groups. Fewer insertions and more nucleotide deletions at VDJ recombination sites were observed in patients with type 1 diabetes, implying thymic rearrangement abnormalities. Naive, central memory and regulatory TCRB repertoires appeared to be more alike among patients than among healthy donors. In all four CD4+ subsets, TCRB CDR3 length was moderately but significantly shorter in type 1 diabetes patients.

The entire isolated RNA was reverse transcribed using the High Capacity cDNA Reverse Transcription Kit, and thus expressed TCRB transcripts were sequenced. Deep immunoSEQ sequencing was performed on naive, central memory and regulatory T cell samples, with an average of approximately 3.9 million total reads per sample. After sorted cells were lysed in RLT buffer, RNA was extracted with DNase-treated RNeasy Micro or Mini kits, with the choice depending on cell number. To prevent cross-contamination, every cell subset was processed on its own, while patient and healthy donor samples were processed together. TCRB sequences were amplified from cDNA with the immunoSEQ multiplex PCR, producing 87-bp fragments spanning the CDR3 region. Amplicons were sequenced on the Illumina HiSeq platform. Turning to the authors' computational methods: PCR bias was corrected computationally using synthetic template baselines, and reads within Hamming distance 2 were collapsed, with unmergeable singletons discarded. Reads were aligned against IMGT to assign V, D and J genes, CDR3 length and insertions or deletions at six rearrangement sites. Clonotype counts were normalized to sorted cell number within each subset before computing true diversity and Gini coefficients with the tcR R package. The overlap coefficient, calculated on TCRB nucleotide sequences, was used to measure repertoire sharing. TCRdb carries this immuneACCESS record with in-frame sequences only. Its versions omit some clonotypes, under half of them owing to an unresolved V gene in the studies checked, with the rest unexplained. For V, J and clone size, that table is used; D and trimming come from the DNA. In this sample the table shows roughly 150,000 clones, about 7.3% of which occur a single time. The top ten hold about 0.6% of the sample.

Each donor gave one peripheral blood draw, roughly 120 mL on average, collected into heparinised tubes. Using a panel that included CD45RO, CCR7, CD25, CD127, CD95 and CD27, naive, central memory, regulatory and stem cell-like memory CD4+ T cells were sorted on a BD FACSAria II. Every sorted population had a purity above 95%. Right away, PBMCs were isolated by Lymphoprep density gradient centrifugation and were stained directly, with no culture step. Samples were stained and sorted in pairs, with one healthy donor and one patient per experiment, so that batch effects were minimized. This clone has just a few counts. What this receptor recognizes is not known. No clone much larger than this one lies a single base away; base qualities are absent. Trimming costs V 2 bases and J 2 bases, and their ends lie 10 bases apart. The CDR3 has 14 amino acids, counting the end cysteine and phenylalanine. Of the read, only the CDR3 DNA is kept; its 42 bases are in frame from base 1. In the germline V gene, CDR1 corresponds to SGHTA and CDR2 to FQGTGA.

This sequence uses TRBV7-3 and TRBJ2-7; a weak D assignment points to TRBD2 (5 bases agree). The source of this sequence is a young man in good health. The sample consisted of central memory CD4+ T cells from blood. The CDR3 reads CASSLSRSAYEQYF. Here is the DNA: TGTGCCAGCAGCTTATCGCGTAGCGCCTACGAGCAGTACTTC.